This is a list of T cell receptor beta chains from one sample in a study of cytomegalovirus exposure and HLA in healthy donors. Only in-frame clones appear in the TCRdb table, and some are missing; sequencing was by immunoSEQ multiplex PCR. Of 150,000 or so clones listed, more than 65% were seen once; the top ten hold around 6%. What was sequenced was PBMCs. The receptors stem from a man aged 50-60 years in good health and CMV-seropositive. Both conserved end residues are part of each CDR3. D genes are given only for firm matches. Only some rows state a clone size, as once, few, many or a class for expanded clones.

D	J	size	V	CDR3	DNA
NA	TRBJ2-1	NA	TRBV29-1	CSVEHGRSNEQFF	TGCAGCGTTGAACACGGGAGAAGCAATGAGCAGTTCTTC
NA	TRBJ1-1	NA	TRBV21-1	CASRWGGGLNTEAFF	TGTGCCAGCAGGTGGGGTGGGGGCCTTAACACTGAAGCTTTCTTT
NA	TRBJ1-6	NA	TRBV7-9	CASSLVSGYNSPLHF	TGTGCCAGCAGCTTAGTCTCAGGTTACAATTCACCCCTCCACTTT
NA	TRBJ2-1	NA	TRBV11-2	CASGSSYNEQFF	TGTGCCAGCGGGAGCTCCTACAATGAGCAGTTCTTC
NA	TRBJ1-1	NA	TRBV5-1	CASSLGGGNTEAFF	TGCGCCAGCAGCCTGGGAGGGGGAAACACTGAAGCTTTCTTT
TRBD1	TRBJ2-2	NA	TRBV28	CASSRKRDSGTGELFF	TGTGCCAGCAGTCGCAAGAGGGACAGTGGCACCGGGGAGCTGTTTTTT
TRBD2	TRBJ2-1	few	TRBV6-4	CASSDSIAGGNEQFF	TGTGCCAGCAGTGACTCAATAGCGGGAGGAAATGAGCAGTTCTTC
TRBD2	TRBJ2-3	NA	TRBV6-5	CASSYRAGGADTQYF	TGTGCCAGCAGTTACAGAGCGGGAGGGGCAGATACGCAGTATTTT
TRBD2	TRBJ2-5	NA	TRBV5-1	CASSLVTSGGKGTQYF	TGCGCCAGCAGCTTGGTCACTAGCGGGGGGAAGGGGACCCAGTACTTC
TRBD2	TRBJ2-5	NA	TRBV9	CASSVGASGGIQETQYF	TGTGCCAGCAGCGTGGGTGCTAGCGGGGGGATCCAAGAGACCCAGTACTTC
TRBD2	TRBJ2-2	NA	TRBV13	CASSFTLAETNTGELFF	TGTGCCAGCAGCTTCACCCTAGCGGAGACGAACACCGGGGAGCTGTTTTTT
NA	TRBJ1-2	once	TRBV9	CASGQTRGAGLNGYTF	TGTGCCAGCGGCCAAACGAGGGGCGCGGGGCTCAATGGCTACACCTTC
NA	TRBJ1-2	NA	TRBV4-1	CASSSRQVGYTF	TGCGCCAGCAGCTCTCGACAGGTCGGCTACACCTTC
TRBD2	TRBJ2-3	NA	TRBV25-1	CATRTSGSPTSTDTQYF	TGTGCCACCAGGACTAGCGGGAGCCCCACTAGCACAGATACGCAGTATTTT
NA	TRBJ2-6	NA	TRBV7-9	CASTLTGIMSGANVLTF	TGTGCCAGCACCCTGACGGGGATTATGTCTGGGGCCAACGTCCTGACTTTC
NA	TRBJ1-1	NA	TRBV6-1	CASSTQGFTEAFF	TGTGCCAGCAGTACCCAGGGTTTCACTGAAGCTTTCTTT
NA	TRBJ2-5	NA	TRBV6-1	CASSENFQETQYF	TGTGCCAGCAGTGAGAACTTCCAAGAGACCCAGTACTTC
TRBD2	TRBJ2-2	NA	TRBV5-1	CASSALAGAATGELFF	TGCGCCAGCAGCGCTCTAGCGGGAGCGGCCACCGGGGAGCTGTTTTTT
TRBD2	TRBJ2-5	NA	TRBV18	CASSPLASGGQETQYF	TGTGCCAGCTCACCACTTGCCAGCGGGGGACAAGAGACCCAGTACTTC
NA	TRBJ1-2	NA	TRBV4-1	CASSQVEGPSGYGYTF	TGCGCCAGCAGCCAAGTGGAGGGGCCCTCTGGATATGGCTACACCTTC
NA	TRBJ1-3	NA	TRBV10-3	CAIGGFGNTIYF	TGTGCCATCGGGGGGTTTGGAAACACCATATATTTT
NA	TRBJ2-1	NA	TRBV10-3	CAISESRSSRGPYNEQFF	TGTGCCATCAGTGAGTCTCGAAGTAGCAGGGGCCCCTACAATGAGCAGTTCTTC
TRBD2	TRBJ2-2	NA	TRBV19	CASSIGLAGASGELFF	TGTGCCAGTAGTATAGGTCTAGCGGGAGCGTCCGGGGAGCTGTTTTTT
NA	TRBJ1-2	NA	TRBV5-8	CASSFLNYGYTF	TGTGCCAGCAGCTTCCTTAACTATGGCTACACCTTC
TRBD1	TRBJ2-5	NA	TRBV14	CASSQHRAFPGTGEETQYF	TGTGCCAGCAGCCAACATCGCGCGTTTCCCGGGACAGGGGAAGAGACCCAGTACTTC
NA	TRBJ2-3	NA	TRBV18	CASSPGADTQYF	TGTGCCAGCTCACCGGGAGCAGATACGCAGTATTTT
TRBD2	TRBJ2-1	once	TRBV10-3	CAISPGTSGRESEQFF	TGTGCCATCAGTCCAGGGACTAGCGGGAGAGAGAGTGAGCAGTTCTTC
NA	TRBJ1-3	NA	TRBV5-6	CASSLTRLGNTIYF	TGTGCCAGCAGCTTGACCAGGCTCGGAAACACCATATATTTT